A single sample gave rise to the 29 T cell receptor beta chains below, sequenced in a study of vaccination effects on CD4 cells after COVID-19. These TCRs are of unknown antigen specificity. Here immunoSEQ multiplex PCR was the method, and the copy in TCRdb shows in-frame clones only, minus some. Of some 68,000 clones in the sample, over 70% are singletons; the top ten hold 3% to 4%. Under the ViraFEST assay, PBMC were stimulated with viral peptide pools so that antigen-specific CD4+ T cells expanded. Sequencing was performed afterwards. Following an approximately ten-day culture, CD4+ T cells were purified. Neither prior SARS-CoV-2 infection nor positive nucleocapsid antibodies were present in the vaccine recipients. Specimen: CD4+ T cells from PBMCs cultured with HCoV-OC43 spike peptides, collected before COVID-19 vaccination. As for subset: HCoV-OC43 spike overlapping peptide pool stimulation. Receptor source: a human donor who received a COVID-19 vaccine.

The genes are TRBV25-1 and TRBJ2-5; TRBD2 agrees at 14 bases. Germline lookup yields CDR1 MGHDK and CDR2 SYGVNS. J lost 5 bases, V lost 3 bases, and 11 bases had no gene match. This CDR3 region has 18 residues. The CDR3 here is CASSEDRLAGGLAETQYF. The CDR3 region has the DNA TGTGCCAGCAGTGAGGACCGACTAGCGGGGGGGCTCGCGGAGACCCAGTACTTC.

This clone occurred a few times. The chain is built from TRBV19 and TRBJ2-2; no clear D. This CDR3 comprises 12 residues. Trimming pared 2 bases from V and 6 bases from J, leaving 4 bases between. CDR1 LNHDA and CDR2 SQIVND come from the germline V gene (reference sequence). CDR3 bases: TGTGCCAGTAGTATAAGAGCCGGGGAGCTGTTTTTT. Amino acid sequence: CASSIRAGELFF. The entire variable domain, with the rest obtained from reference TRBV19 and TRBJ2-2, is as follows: DGGITQSPKYLFRKEGQNVTLSCEQNLNHDAMYWYRQDPGQGLRLIYYSQIVNDFQKGDIAEGYSVSREKKESFPLTVTSAQKNPTAFYLCASSIRAGELFFGEGSRLTVL.

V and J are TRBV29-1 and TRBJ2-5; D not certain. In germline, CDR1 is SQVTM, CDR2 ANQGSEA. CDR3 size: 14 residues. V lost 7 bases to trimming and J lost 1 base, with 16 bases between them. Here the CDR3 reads CSGRYMGRQETQYF. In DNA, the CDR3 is TGCAGCGGTAGATATATGGGCCGCCAAGAGACCCAGTACTTC.

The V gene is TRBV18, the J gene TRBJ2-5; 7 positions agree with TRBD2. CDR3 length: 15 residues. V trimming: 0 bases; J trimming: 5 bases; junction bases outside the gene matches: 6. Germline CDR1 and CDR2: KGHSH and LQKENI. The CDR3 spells CASSPPREASETQYF. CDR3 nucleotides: TGTGCCAGCTCACCACCCCGGGAGGCGTCCGAGACCCAGTACTTC. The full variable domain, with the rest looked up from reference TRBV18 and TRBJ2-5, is NAGVMQNPRHLVRRRGQEARLRCSPMKGHSHVYWYRQLPEEGLKFMVYLQKENIIDESGMPKERFSAEFPKEGPSILRIQQVVRGDSAAYFCASSPPREASETQYFGPGTRLLVL.

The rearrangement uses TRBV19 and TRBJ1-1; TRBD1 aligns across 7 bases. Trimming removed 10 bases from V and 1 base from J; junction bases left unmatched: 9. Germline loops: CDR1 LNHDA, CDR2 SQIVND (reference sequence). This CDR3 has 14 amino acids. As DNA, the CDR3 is TGTGCCAACGTAGGGGGCCTGAGGAACACTGAAGCTTTCTTT. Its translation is CANVGGLRNTEAFF.

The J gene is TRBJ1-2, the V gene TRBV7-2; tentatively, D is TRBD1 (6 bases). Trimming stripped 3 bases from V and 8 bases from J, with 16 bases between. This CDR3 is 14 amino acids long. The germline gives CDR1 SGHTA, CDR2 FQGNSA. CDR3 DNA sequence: TGTGCCAGCAGCTTTTCTACAGGGATCAAGGGCTACACCTTC. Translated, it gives CASSFSTGIKGYTF.

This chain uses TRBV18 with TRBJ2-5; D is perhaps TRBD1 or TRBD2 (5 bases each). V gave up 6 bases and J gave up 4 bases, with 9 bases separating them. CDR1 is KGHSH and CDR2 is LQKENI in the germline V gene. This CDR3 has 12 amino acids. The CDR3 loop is CASSRDLETQYF. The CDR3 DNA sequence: TGTGCCAGCTCTAGGGACCTAGAGACCCAGTACTTC.

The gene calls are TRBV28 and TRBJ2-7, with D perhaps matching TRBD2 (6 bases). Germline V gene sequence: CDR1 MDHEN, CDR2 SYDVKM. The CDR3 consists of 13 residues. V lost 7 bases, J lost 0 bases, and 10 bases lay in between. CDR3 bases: TGTGCCAGCACCGGGAGCAACTCCTACGAGCAGTACGTC. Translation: CASTGSNSYEQYV.

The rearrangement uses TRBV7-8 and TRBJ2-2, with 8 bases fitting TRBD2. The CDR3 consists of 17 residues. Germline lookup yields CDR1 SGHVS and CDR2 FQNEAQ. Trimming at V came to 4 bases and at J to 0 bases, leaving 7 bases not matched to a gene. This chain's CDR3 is CASSSLAGPANTGELFF. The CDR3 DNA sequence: TGTGCCAGCAGCTCCTTAGCGGGGCCTGCGAACACCGGGGAGCTGTTTTTT.

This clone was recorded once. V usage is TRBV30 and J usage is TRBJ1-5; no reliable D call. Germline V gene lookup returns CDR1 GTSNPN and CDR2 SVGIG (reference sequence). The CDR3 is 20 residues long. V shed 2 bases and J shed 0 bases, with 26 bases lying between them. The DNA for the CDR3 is TGTGCCTGGAGTCCCACCCAGGTCACGGGCAAAACGTATAGCAATCAGCCCCAGCATTTT. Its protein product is CAWSPTQVTGKTYSNQPQHF.

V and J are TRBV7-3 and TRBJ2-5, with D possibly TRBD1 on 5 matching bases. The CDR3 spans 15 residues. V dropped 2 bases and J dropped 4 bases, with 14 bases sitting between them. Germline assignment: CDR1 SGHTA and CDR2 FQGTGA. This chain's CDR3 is CASSLQGVMGETQYF. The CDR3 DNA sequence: TGTGCCAGCAGCTTACAGGGTGTCATGGGAGAGACCCAGTACTTC.

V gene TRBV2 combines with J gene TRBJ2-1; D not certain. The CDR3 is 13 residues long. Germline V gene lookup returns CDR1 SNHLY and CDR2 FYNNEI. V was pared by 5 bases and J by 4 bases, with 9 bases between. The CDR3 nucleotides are TGTGCCAGCAGTCGCCACACGTACAATGAGCAGTTCTTC. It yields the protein CASSRHTYNEQFF.

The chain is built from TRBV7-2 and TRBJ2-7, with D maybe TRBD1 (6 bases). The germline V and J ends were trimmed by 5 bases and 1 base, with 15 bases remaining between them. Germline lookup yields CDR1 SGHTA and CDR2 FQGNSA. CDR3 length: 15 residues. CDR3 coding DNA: TGTGCCAGCAGCCCGTATTATACAGGGTCCTACGAGCAGTACGTC. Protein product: CASSPYYTGSYEQYV.

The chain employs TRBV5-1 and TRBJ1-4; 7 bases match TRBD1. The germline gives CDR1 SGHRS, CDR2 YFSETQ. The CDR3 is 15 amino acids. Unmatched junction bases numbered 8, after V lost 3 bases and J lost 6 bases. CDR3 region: CASSSRQGSYEKLFF. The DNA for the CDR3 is TGCGCCAGCAGCTCCCGACAGGGTAGTTATGAAAAACTGTTTTTT.

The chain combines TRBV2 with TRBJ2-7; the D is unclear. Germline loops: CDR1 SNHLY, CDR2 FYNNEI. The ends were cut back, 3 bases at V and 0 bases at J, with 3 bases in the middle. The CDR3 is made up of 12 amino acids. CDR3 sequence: CASSESSYEQYV. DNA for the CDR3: TGTGCCAGCAGTGAGAGCTCCTACGAGCAGTACGTC.

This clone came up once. The CDR3 DNA reads as TGTGCCAGCAGCTTAGAATCCAGCGGATACAATGAGCAGTTCTTC. Encoded protein: CASSLESSGYNEQFF. The gene calls are TRBV5-5 and TRBJ2-1; a weak D match, TRBD2 (5 bases). CDR1 is SGHKS and CDR2 is YYEKEE in the germline V gene (reference sequence). V lost 2 bases and J 4 bases, leaving 13 bases between the germline ends. This CDR3 has 15 residues.

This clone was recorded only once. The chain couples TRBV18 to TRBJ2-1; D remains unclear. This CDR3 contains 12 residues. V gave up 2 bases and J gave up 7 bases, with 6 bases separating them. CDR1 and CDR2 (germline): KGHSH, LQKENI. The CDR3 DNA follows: TGTGCCAGCTCACCATTCGGGAATGAGCAGTTCTTC. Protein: CASSPFGNEQFF.

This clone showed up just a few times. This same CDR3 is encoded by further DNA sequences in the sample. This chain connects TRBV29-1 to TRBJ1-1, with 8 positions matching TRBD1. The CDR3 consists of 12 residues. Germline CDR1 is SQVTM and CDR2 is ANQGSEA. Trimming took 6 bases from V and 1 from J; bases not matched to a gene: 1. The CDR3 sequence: CSVDRGNTEAFF. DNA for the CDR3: TGCAGCGTAGACAGGGGGAACACTGAAGCTTTCTTT.

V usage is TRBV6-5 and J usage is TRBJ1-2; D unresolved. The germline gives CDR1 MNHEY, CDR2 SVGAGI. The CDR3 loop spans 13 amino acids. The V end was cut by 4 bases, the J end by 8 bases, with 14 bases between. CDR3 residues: CASSFGEGGGYTF. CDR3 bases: TGTGCCAGCAGTTTCGGAGAGGGAGGCGGCTACACCTTC.

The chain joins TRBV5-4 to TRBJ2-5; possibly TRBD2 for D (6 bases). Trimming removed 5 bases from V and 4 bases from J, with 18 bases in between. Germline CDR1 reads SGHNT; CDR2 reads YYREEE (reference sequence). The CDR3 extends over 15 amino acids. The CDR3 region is CASRDKSGVLETQYF. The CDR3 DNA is TGTGCCAGCAGGGATAAATCGGGGGTCTTAGAGACCCAGTACTTC. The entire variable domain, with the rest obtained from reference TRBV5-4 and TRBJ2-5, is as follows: ETGVTQSPTHLIKTRGQQVTLRCSSQSGHNTVSWYQQALGQGPQFIFQYYREEENGRGNFPPRFSGLQFPNYSSELNVNALELDDSALYLCASRDKSGVLETQYFGPGTRLLVL.

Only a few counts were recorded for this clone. The CDR3 DNA reads TGTGCCACCGGACAGGGGGCTTACACTGAAGCTTTCTTT. This encodes CATGQGAYTEAFF. The rearrangement links TRBV3-1 (or the pseudogene TRBV3-2) to TRBJ1-1, with 11 nucleotides matching TRBD1. Germline trimming cut 10 bases from V and 3 bases from J; bases unmatched to any gene: 4. Per the germline V gene, CDR1 is LGHDT and CDR2 is YNNKEL (reference sequence). This CDR3 contains 13 residues.

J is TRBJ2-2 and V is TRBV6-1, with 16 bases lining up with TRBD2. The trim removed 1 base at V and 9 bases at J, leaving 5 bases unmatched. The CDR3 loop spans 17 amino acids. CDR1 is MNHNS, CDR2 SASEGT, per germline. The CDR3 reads CASSEEGLAGGPWELFF. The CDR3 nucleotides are TGTGCCAGCAGTGAAGAGGGACTAGCGGGGGGGCCATGGGAGCTGTTTTTT.

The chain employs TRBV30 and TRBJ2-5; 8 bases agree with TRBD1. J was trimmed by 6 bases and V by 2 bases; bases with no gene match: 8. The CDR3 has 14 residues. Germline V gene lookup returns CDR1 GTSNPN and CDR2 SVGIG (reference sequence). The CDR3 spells CAWSWTGKGKTQYF. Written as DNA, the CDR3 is TGTGCCTGGAGTTGGACAGGGAAAGGAAAGACCCAGTACTTC.

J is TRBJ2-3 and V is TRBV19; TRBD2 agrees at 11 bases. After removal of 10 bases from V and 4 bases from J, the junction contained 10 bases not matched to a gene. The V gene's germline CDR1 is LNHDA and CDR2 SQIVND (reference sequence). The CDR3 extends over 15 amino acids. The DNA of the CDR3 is TGTGCCACGCGCAATAGCGGGGGGGCCGCAGATACGCAGTATTTT. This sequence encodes CATRNSGGAADTQYF.

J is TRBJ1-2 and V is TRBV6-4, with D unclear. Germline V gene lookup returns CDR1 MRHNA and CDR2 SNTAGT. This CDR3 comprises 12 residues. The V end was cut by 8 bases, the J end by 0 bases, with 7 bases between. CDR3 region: CASPKANYGYTF. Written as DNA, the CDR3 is TGTGCCAGCCCCAAGGCTAACTATGGCTACACCTTC.

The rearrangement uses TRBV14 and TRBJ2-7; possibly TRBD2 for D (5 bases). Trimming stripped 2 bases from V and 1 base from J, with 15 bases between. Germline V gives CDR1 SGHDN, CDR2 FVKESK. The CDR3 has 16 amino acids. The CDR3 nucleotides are TGTGCCAGCAGCCAAAGTCGGGAAGGAGAGTCCTACGAGCAGTACGTC. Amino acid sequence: CASSQSREGESYEQYV.

DNA of the CDR3: TGTGCCAGCAGCGGAGAAGGGGCTTCACCCCTCCACTTT. Translation: CASSGEGASPLHF. The chain has TRBV5-6 and TRBJ1-6; a possible D gene is TRBD1 (5 bases). Trimming removed 4 bases from V and 9 bases from J, with 11 bases in between. The CDR3 has 13 residues. CDR1 and CDR2 from the germline V gene are SGHDT and YYEEEE.

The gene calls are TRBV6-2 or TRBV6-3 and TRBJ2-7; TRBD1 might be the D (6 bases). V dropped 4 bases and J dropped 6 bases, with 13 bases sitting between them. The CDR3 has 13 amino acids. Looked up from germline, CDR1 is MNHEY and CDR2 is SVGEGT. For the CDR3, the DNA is TGTGCCAGCAGTTTGCCCGGACAGACCGAGCAGTACGTC. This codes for CASSLPGQTEQYV.

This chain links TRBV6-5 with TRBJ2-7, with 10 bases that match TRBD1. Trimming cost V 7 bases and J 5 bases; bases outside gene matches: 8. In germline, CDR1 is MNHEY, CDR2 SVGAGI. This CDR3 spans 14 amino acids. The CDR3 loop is CASTKGGTGDEQYV. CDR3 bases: TGTGCCAGCACCAAGGGAGGGACAGGGGACGAGCAGTACGTC.